These T cell receptor beta chains were read from a single sample in a study of shared clonotypes between healthy human individuals. Sequencing used immunoSEQ multiplex PCR; TCRdb keeps in-frame clones, though not all of them. In the table there are under 600,000 clones, about 97% of which are singletons. Sequencing was done on a sample of naive CD4+ T cells sorted from blood. The receptors derive from a woman aged 25 to 39 in good health. CDR3s include the opening cysteine and the closing phenylalanine or tryptophan. Fields, in order: CDR3 DNA, CDR3 protein, J gene, V gene, clone size, D gene. The D gene is left open where the match is weak. Clone size is not always given. Where it is, it says once, few, many or a class for expanded clones.

TGTGCCAGCAGCCCCGGGACAAATTACGAGCAGTACTTC,CASSPGTNYEQYF,TRBJ2-7,TRBV6-5,.,.
TGTGCCAGCAGTTTAGGTGCGGGCAGCTCCTACGAGCAGTACTTC,CASSLGAGSSYEQYF,TRBJ2-7,TRBV28,.,.
TGTGCCATCAGGGCCGGGACATCTGGAAACACCATATATTTT,CAIRAGTSGNTIYF,TRBJ1-3,TRBV10-3,.,.
TGCGCCAGCAGCCAAGGACTCCTAGCGGGAAATAGGAACGAGCAGTACTTC,CASSQGLLAGNRNEQYF,TRBJ2-7,TRBV4-1,.,TRBD2
TGTGCCATCAGACCAGGGACAGTCCGGGGGGAGCAGTACTTC,CAIRPGTVRGEQYF,TRBJ2-5,TRBV10-3,once,.
TGTGCCAGCAGTGGTGGGGTACCGGTTGAGCAGTTCTTC,CASSGGVPVEQFF,TRBJ2-1,TRBV28,.,.
TGCGCCAGCAGCCAGGGTTCGCGTCTAGCGGGAAGCGAGCAGTACTTC,CASSQGSRLAGSEQYF,TRBJ2-7,TRBV4-1,.,TRBD2
TGTGCCAGCAGAGCTAGCGGGTTTAGCTCCTACGAGCAGTACTTC,CASRASGFSSYEQYF,TRBJ2-7,TRBV6-5,.,TRBD2
TGTGCCAGCAGCTTGGGGACAGAGACGAATGAGCAGTTCTTC,CASSLGTETNEQFF,TRBJ2-1,TRBV5-4,.,.
TGTGCCTGGGGGGGGACAGTCTACGAGCAGTACTTC,CAWGGTVYEQYF,TRBJ2-7,TRBV30,.,.
TGCGCCAGCAGCTTCTTAGACTTTTCGTACGAGCAGTACTTC,CASSFLDFSYEQYF,TRBJ2-7,TRBV4-1,.,.
TGCAGCGTGGTGACTAGCGGGGTCGACGGGGAGCTGTTTTTT,CSVVTSGVDGELFF,TRBJ2-2,TRBV29-1,.,TRBD2
TGTGCCAGCAGCCTAGCGGGAGGACAACCGGGGGAGCAGTTCTTC,CASSLAGGQPGEQFF,TRBJ2-1,TRBV7-9,.,TRBD2
TGTGCCAGCAGTTTCCCCGACACGGGGACTGAAGCTTTCTTT,CASSFPDTGTEAFF,TRBJ1-1,TRBV28,once,.
TGTGCCAGCAGCGCAAGACAGGGGGAAAAACTGTTTTTT,CASSARQGEKLFF,TRBJ1-4,TRBV9,.,TRBD1
TGCGCCAGCTCAGGGACTAGCACAGATACGCAGTATTTT,CASSGTSTDTQYF,TRBJ2-3,TRBV10-2,.,.
TGTGCCAGCAGTCCCCGACAGGGGACGGAGACCCAGTACTTC,CASSPRQGTETQYF,TRBJ2-5,TRBV28,.,TRBD1
TGTGCCATCAGTGATCAGTGGAGCGGGAGCAATGAGCAGTTCTTC,CAISDQWSGSNEQFF,TRBJ2-1,TRBV10-3,.,TRBD2
TGCAGCGTTGGAGACGAGAACACTGAAGCTTTCTTT,CSVGDENTEAFF,TRBJ1-1,TRBV29-1,.,.
TGTGCCAGCAGTTCCCAGGGCGAGCAGTACTTC,CASSSQGEQYF,TRBJ2-7,TRBV28,.,.
TGTGCCAGCAGCCGTATACAGGGACTAGCGGGAGAGTTCCGCGAGCAGTACTTC,CASSRIQGLAGEFREQYF,TRBJ2-7,TRBV5-6,.,TRBD2
TGTGCCAGCAGTTTAAGGGTCGGCGAGCAGTACTTC,CASSLRVGEQYF,TRBJ2-7,TRBV28,.,.
TGTGCCAGCAGTGGACAGGCAACCTACGAGCAGTACTTC,CASSGQATYEQYF,TRBJ2-7,TRBV2,.,.
TGCGCCAGCAGCTTGATTAGCGGGGGTTTAACCGGGGAGCTGTTTTTT,CASSLISGGLTGELFF,TRBJ2-2,TRBV5-1,.,TRBD2
TGTGCCAGCAGCCCCTCCGACAGGGGGCATGGAAACACCATATATTTT,CASSPSDRGHGNTIYF,TRBJ1-3,TRBV7-6,.,TRBD1
TGTGCCAGCAGCCTGGGACAGGGGGAACCCTACGAGCAGTACTTC,CASSLGQGEPYEQYF,TRBJ2-7,TRBV7-2,.,TRBD1
TGTGCCAGCAGCCGTCAGAACACTGAAGCTTTCTTT,CASSRQNTEAFF,TRBJ1-1,TRBV7-9,few,.
TGTGCCAGCACCTTCACAGATACGCAGTATTTT,CASTFTDTQYF,TRBJ2-3,TRBV28,.,.
TGTGCCAGCAGCCCTCCCATGAGGACCGGAGCCTACAATGAGCAGTTCTTC,CASSPPMRTGAYNEQFF,TRBJ2-1,TRBV28,.,.
TGTGCCAGCAGCTTAGGCCATAAGGGGGACGGCGAGCAGTACTTC,CASSLGHKGDGEQYF,TRBJ2-7,TRBV13,.,.
TGTGCCAGTAGTAGGGGGGCGGACACAGATACGCAGTATTTT,CASSRGADTDTQYF,TRBJ2-3,TRBV19,.,.
TGTGCCAGCAGCTTAACTCCTACCTCGGCAGATACGCAGTATTTT,CASSLTPTSADTQYF,TRBJ2-3,TRBV11-2,.,.
TGTGCCAGCAGTTTACTCACTAGCGGGAGAGCATACGAGCAGTACTTC,CASSLLTSGRAYEQYF,TRBJ2-7,TRBV6-5,.,TRBD2
TGTGCCAGCGCACTCCGACAGGGAGGAGTCGTGGGTGAAAAACTGTTTTTT,CASALRQGGVVGEKLFF,TRBJ1-4,TRBV11-2,.,TRBD1
TGCAGCGTACACAGACCTCCAGATACGCAGTATTTT,CSVHRPPDTQYF,TRBJ2-3,TRBV29-1,.,.
TGCGCCAGCAGTGAATCAGGGGCGTTCGAGGTGCAGTACTTC,CASSESGAFEVQYF,TRBJ2-7,TRBV10-2,.,.
TGTGCCAGCAGCTTAAGCCTAGCGGGAATAGATACGCAGTATTTT,CASSLSLAGIDTQYF,TRBJ2-3,TRBV7-3,.,TRBD2
TGTGCCAGCAGCGTAGGGACAGGGGGCACAGATACGCAGTATTTT,CASSVGTGGTDTQYF,TRBJ2-3,TRBV9,.,TRBD1
TGTGCTAGTGGTTTGGCAGAGACAGGGGGCCATGGGAACACCATATATTTT,CASGLAETGGHGNTIYF,TRBJ1-3,TRBV12-5,.,TRBD1
TGCGCCAGCAGCTCGACAGCAACTAATGAAAAACTGTTTTTT,CASSSTATNEKLFF,TRBJ1-4,TRBV5-1,.,.
TGTGCCAGTAGTATAGTGGCCAGGGCACAAGCTGGGGCCAACGTCCTGACTTTC,CASSIVARAQAGANVLTF,TRBJ2-6,TRBV19,.,.